A selection of T cell receptor beta chains follows, all from one sample in a study of blood T cell repertoires in COVID-19. Data came from immunoSEQ multiplex PCR; TCRdb stores just in-frame clones and leaves some out. This repertoire shows under 350,000 clones, roughly 89% found once; its top ten account for about 2%. Sequencing was done on a sample of PBMCs or T cells enriched from blood (not recorded which). Receptor source: a woman in her fifties or sixties who had recovered from COVID-19. The CDR3 runs from the conserved cysteine through the conserved F or W. A D gene is named only where the DNA matches it firmly.

J | D | V | CDR3 | DNA
TRBJ2-7 | - | TRBV10-3 | CAISESQQGWGEQYF | TGTGCCATCAGTGAGTCACAACAGGGTTGGGGCGAGCAGTACTTC
TRBJ2-2 | TRBD1 | TRBV6-5 | CASSRSGGDTGELFF | TGTGCCAGCAGCCGCTCAGGGGGCGACACCGGGGAGCTGTTTTTT
TRBJ2-7 | TRBD2 | TRBV19 | CASSIAGLAGQEQYF | TGTGCCAGTAGTATAGCGGGACTAGCCGGACAGGAGCAGTACTTC
TRBJ2-7 | - | TRBV3-1/TRBV3-2 | CASSRRQETYEQYF | TGTGCCAGCAGCCGTCGACAGGAGACCTACGAGCAGTACTTC
TRBJ2-1 | TRBD2 | TRBV28 | CASSDPSGGEQFF | TGTGCCAGCAGCGACCCCTCGGGGGGTGAGCAGTTCTTC
TRBJ1-3 | - | TRBV2 | CASRQGFGNTIYF | TGTGCCAGCAGGCAGGGGTTTGGAAACACCATATATTTT
TRBJ1-1 | - | TRBV5-1 | CASSLGRERTEAFF | TGCGCCAGCAGCTTGGGAAGGGAGCGAACTGAAGCTTTCTTT
TRBJ2-5 | TRBD1 | TRBV11-2 | CASSKRTGRETQYF | TGTGCCAGCAGCAAGAGGACAGGGAGGGAGACCCAGTACTTC
TRBJ2-3 | - | TRBV11-3 | CASKPRGTDTQYF | TGTGCCAGCAAGCCCCGGGGCACAGATACGCAGTATTTT
TRBJ1-1 | TRBD1 | TRBV7-2 | CASLTGTVNTEAFF | TGTGCCAGCCTAACCGGGACAGTGAACACTGAAGCTTTCTTT
TRBJ2-5 | TRBD2 | TRBV11-2 | CASSEGLAGVGTQYF | TGTGCCAGCAGCGAGGGACTAGCGGGAGTAGGGACCCAGTACTTC